This TCR beta chain derives from a study of T-cell reconstitution after alpha-beta-depleted transplantation in children. Unique molecular identifiers were incorporated when the TCRbeta library was constructed. TCRdb analysed the PCR reads with MiXCR anew, one entry per CDR3 protein. The sample lists some 490,000 distinct CDR3 sequences, under 15% occurring once. Deletions cut 0 bases from V and 2 bases from J, with 9 bases between. This CDR3 spans 14 amino acids. The germline gives CDR1 SGHRS, CDR2 YFSETQ. The receptor's source is a human donor who donated a stem cell graft to a child with combined immunodeficiency. This sample comprised PBMCs from the stem cell graft donor, obtained from the stem cell graft. This chain uses TRBV5-1 with TRBJ2-7, with D unclear. In DNA, the CDR3 is TGCGCCAGCAGCTTGGACACTTACACCTACGAGCAGTACTTC. Translation: CASSLDTYTYEQYF.